This T cell receptor beta chain was identified in a study of blood T cell repertoires in COVID-19. Overall study context: Italy, Spain and the United States were the sources of the convalescent and acute COVID-19 samples. PBMCs, B-cell-depleted T cells, or T cells were the source of the cDNA or gDNA that made up the material.

Trimming stripped 8 bases from V and 4 bases from J, with 8 bases between. CDR1 is GTSNPN and CDR2 is SVGIG in the germline V gene (reference sequence). The CDR3 runs to 10 residues. Original methodology: The assay estimated nucleated cells by amplifying reference gene primers. Repertoires were generated with immunoSEQ multiplex PCR, while TCRdb's copy carries only in-frame clones and drops some. V and J calls and clone size come straight from that table; D and trimming were deduced from the DNA. The profile shows about 70,000 clones, around 87% of them singletons. This clone has ten or more counts. Specimen: peripheral blood. The V and J genes are TRBV30 and TRBJ1-2; D gene unclear. The TCR was taken from a woman aged 80 or over with active or convalescent COVID-19. CDR3 sequence (DNA): TGTGCCGGCGGGGTCTATGGCTACACCTTC. The encoded protein is CAGGVYGYTF.